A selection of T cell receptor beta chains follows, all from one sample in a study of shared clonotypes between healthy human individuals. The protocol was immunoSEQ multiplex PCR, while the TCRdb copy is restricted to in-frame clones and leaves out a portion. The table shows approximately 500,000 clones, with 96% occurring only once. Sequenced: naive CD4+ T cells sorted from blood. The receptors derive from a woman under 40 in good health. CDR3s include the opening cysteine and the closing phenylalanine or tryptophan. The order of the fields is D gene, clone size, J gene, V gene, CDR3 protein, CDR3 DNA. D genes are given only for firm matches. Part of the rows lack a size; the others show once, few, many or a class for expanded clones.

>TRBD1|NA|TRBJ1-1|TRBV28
CASSSGDRVWAEAFF
TGTGCCAGCAGTTCGGGGGACAGGGTTTGGGCTGAAGCTTTCTTT
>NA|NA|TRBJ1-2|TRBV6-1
CASSPHDRNAYGYTF
TGTGCCAGCAGTCCCCACGACAGGAACGCCTATGGCTACACCTTC
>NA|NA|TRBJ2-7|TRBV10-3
CAISDVDEQYF
TGTGCCATCAGTGATGTCGACGAGCAGTACTTC
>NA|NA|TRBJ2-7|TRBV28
CASSGTEKGYEQYF
TGTGCCAGCTCCGGGACCGAAAAAGGCTACGAGCAGTACTTC
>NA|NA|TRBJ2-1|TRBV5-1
CASSLFPGAEQFF
TGCGCCAGCAGCTTATTTCCGGGTGCTGAGCAGTTCTTC
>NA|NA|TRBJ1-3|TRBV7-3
CASSLTGGRGNTIYF
TGTGCCAGCAGCTTAACAGGGGGACGTGGAAACACCATATATTTT
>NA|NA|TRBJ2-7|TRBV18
CASSLSGSPSSYEQYF
TGTGCCAGCTCACTTTCCGGGTCGCCGAGCTCCTACGAGCAGTACTTC
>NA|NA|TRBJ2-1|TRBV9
CASSVLATTYNEQFF
TGTGCCAGCAGCGTTCTGGCTACCACCTACAATGAGCAGTTCTTC
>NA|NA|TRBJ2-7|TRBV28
CASSLWAEQYF
TGTGCCAGCAGTTTATGGGCTGAGCAGTACTTC
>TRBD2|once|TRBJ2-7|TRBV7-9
CASSKRTSGSYEQYF
TGTGCCAGCAGCAAACGGACTAGCGGGAGCTACGAGCAGTACTTC
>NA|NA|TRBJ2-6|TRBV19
CASSVGGGMNSGANVLTF
TGTGCCAGTAGTGTGGGGGGCGGCATGAACTCTGGGGCCAACGTCCTGACTTTC
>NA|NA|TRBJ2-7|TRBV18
CASSLGRNSGEQYF
TGTGCCAGCTCACTGGGACGGAACTCGGGCGAGCAGTACTTC
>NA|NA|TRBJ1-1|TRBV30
CAWDRSMNTEAFF
TGTGCCTGGGACAGAAGCATGAACACTGAAGCTTTCTTT
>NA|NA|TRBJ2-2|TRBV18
CASSPPSLSHTGELFF
TGTGCCAGCTCACCACCGTCGCTTTCACACACCGGGGAGCTGTTTTTT
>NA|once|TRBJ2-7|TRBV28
CASSYTRAYEQYF
TGTGCCAGCAGTTACACCAGGGCCTACGAGCAGTACTTC
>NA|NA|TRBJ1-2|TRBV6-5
CASSAWGNYGYTF
TGTGCCAGCAGCGCTTGGGGGAACTATGGCTACACCTTC
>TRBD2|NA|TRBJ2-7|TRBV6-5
CASRAGAGGTYEQYF
TGTGCCAGCAGAGCGGGGGCGGGAGGGACCTACGAGCAGTACTTC
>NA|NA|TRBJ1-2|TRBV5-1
CASSLIGSIIDYTF
TGCGCCAGCAGCTTGATTGGGTCCATTATTGACTACACCTTC